This T cell receptor (beta chain) came from a study of early T cells in non-severe SARS-CoV-2 infection. Study information: Chains were unpaired, as sequencing was done on bulk RNA from unsorted whole blood.

MiXCR was run by TCRdb on the 5' RACE reads, yielding one entry per CDR3 protein. This sample has some 100,000 distinct CDR3 sequences, with approximately 14% found just once. This clonotype occurred many times. The antigen remains unidentified. Study-level points and caveats: Anti-spike CD8 responses were favored in VDJdb matching, and private and CD4 specificities were missed.

This CDR3 region has 18 residues. Trimming cost V 0 bases and J 0 bases, with 12 bases left between them. The sample taken for sequencing was whole blood. The sequence derives from an adult who was a healthcare worker with PCR-confirmed SARS-CoV-2 infection or an uninfected control (not recorded which). The rearrangement joins TRBV12-3 or TRBV12-4 to TRBJ2-6; perhaps TRBD2 as D (5 bases). CDR3 DNA: TGTGCCAGCAGTTTAGCTGGCGTCGGGAACTCTGGGGCCAACGTCCTGACTTTC. Its protein product is CASSLAGVGNSGANVLTF.